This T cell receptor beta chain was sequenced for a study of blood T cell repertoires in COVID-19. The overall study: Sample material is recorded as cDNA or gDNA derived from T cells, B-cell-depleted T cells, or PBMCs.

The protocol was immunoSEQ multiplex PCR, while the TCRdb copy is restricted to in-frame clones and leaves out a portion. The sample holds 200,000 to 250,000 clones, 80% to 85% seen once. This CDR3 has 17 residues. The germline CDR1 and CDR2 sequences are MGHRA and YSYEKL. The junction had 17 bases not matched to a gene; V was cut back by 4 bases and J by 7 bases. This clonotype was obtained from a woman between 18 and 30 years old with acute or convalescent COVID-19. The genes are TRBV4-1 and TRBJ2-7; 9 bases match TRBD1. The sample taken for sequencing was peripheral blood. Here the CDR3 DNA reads TGCGCCAGCAGCCCCCAGCCTAGTGTACAGGGGGCGGGAGAGCAGTACTTC. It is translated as CASSPQPSVQGAGEQYF.